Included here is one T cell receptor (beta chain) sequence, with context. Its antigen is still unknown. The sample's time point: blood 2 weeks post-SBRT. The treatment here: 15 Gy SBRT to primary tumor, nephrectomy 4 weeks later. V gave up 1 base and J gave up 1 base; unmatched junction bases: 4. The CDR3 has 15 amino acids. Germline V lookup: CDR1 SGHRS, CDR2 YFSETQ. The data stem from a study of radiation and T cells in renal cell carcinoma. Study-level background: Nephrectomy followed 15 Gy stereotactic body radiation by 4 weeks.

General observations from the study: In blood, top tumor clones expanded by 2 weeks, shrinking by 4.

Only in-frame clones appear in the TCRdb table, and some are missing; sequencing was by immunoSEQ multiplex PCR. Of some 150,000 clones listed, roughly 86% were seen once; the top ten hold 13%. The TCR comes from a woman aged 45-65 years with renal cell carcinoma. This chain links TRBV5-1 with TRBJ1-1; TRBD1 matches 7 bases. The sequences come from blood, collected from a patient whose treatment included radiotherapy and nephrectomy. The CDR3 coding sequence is TGCGCCAGCAGCTTGAGAGGGGGCTCGAACACTGAAGCTTTCTTT. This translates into CASSLRGGSNTEAFF.